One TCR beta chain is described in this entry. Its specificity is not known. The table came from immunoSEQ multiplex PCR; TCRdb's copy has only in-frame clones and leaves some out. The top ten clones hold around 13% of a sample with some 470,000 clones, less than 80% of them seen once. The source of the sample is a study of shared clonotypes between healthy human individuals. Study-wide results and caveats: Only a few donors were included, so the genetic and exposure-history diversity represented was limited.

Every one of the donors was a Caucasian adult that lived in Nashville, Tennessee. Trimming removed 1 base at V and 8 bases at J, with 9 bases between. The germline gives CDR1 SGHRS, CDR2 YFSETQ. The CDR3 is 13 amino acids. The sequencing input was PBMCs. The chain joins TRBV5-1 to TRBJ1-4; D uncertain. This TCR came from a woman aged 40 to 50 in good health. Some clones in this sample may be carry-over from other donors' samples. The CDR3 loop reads CASSLSGSEKLFF. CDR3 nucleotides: TGCGCCAGCAGCTTGAGCGGTTCGGAAAAACTGTTTTTT.